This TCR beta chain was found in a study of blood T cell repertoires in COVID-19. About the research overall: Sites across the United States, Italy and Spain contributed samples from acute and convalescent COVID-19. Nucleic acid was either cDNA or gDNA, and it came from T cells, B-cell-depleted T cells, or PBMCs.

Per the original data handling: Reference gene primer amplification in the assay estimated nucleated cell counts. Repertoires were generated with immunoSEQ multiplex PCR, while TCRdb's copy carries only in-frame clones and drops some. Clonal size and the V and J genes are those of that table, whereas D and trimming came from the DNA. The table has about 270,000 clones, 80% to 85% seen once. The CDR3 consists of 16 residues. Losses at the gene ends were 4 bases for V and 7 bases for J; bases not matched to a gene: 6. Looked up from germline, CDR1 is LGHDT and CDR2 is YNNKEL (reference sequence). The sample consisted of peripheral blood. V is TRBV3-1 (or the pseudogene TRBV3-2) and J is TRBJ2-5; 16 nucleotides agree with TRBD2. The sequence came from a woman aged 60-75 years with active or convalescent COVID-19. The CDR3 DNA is TGTGCCAGCAGCCGGACCGGGACTAGCGGGGGGGGGACCCAGTACTTC. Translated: CASSRTGTSGGGTQYF.